Listed below are T cell receptor beta chains from one sample, sequenced in a study of tumor-infiltrating lymphocytes in localized non-small cell lung cancer. The repertoire was sequenced with immunoSEQ multiplex PCR; TCRdb's copy has only in-frame clones and lacks some. The sample carries thousands of clones, around 77% recorded once. Sequencing was carried out using uninvolved lung tissue not adjacent to the tumor. Receptors were obtained from a human donor with non-small cell lung cancer. CDR3s include the opening cysteine and the closing phenylalanine or tryptophan. The order of the fields is clone size, V gene, J gene, D gene, CDR3 DNA, CDR3 protein. The D gene is left open where the match is weak. Expanded clones are given a class, and other clones once, few, many or no size at all.

>.|TRBV7-3|TRBJ2-4|.
TGTGCCAGCAGCTCCCAACAGAGGGACATTCAGTACTTC
CASSSQQRDIQYF
>.|TRBV6-6|TRBJ2-3|.
TGTGCCAGCAGTCCCCTTACAAACTCAGATACGCAGTATTTT
CASSPLTNSDTQYF
>.|TRBV6-5|TRBJ2-5|TRBD2
TGTGCCAGCAGTTACACGGGGGGAAGGGAGACCCAGTACTTC
CASSYTGGRETQYF
>.|TRBV29-1|TRBJ1-2|.
TGCAGCGTCGGACAGAATGGCTACACCTTC
CSVGQNGYTF
>medium-sized|TRBV5-8|TRBJ1-5|.
TGTGCCAGCAGCCTACTCGGGGGGTCGAGCAATCAGCCCCAGCATTTT
CASSLLGGSSNQPQHF
>once|TRBV10-3|TRBJ2-7|.
TGTGCCATCAGTGAGTCTATAAACGAGCAGTACTTC
CAISESINEQYF
>once|TRBV10-3|TRBJ1-2|.
TGTGCCATCAGAGGCAGGGTAAACGATGGCTACACCTTC
CAIRGRVNDGYTF
>.|TRBV2|TRBJ1-6|TRBD1
TGTGCCAGCAGTGTGGGACAGGGGAGTAATTCACCCCTCCACTTT
CASSVGQGSNSPLHF
>.|TRBV28|TRBJ2-7|.
TGTGCCAGCAGTTTGACAGACTACGAGCAGTACTTC
CASSLTDYEQYF
>.|TRBV19|TRBJ1-4|.
TGTGCCAGTAGCGCGGGTGAAAAACTGTTTTTT
CASSAGEKLFF
>.|TRBV9|TRBJ2-7|.
TGTGCCAGCAGCGGCTCGGCGCAATCCGGCGAGCAGTACTTC
CASSGSAQSGEQYF
>.|TRBV19|TRBJ2-1|.
TGTGCCAGTAGTATAGGCACAGCTGAGCAGTTCTTC
CASSIGTAEQFF
>.|TRBV19|TRBJ2-3|.
TGTGCCAGTAGTATGCAGACCTACACAGATACGCAGTATTTT
CASSMQTYTDTQYF
>.|TRBV27|TRBJ2-3|.
TGTGCCAGCAGTTCGGGAGATACGCAGTATTTT
CASSSGDTQYF
>.|TRBV4-2|TRBJ2-4|.
TGTGCCAGCAGCCAAGGGGTCAGCGACCCGGCCAAAAACATTCAGTACTTC
CASSQGVSDPAKNIQYF
>.|TRBV6-5|TRBJ1-6|.
TGTGCCAGCAATCGACGGGTAGGGTCACCCCTCCACTTT
CASNRRVGSPLHF
>.|TRBV9|TRBJ1-3|.
TGTGCCAGCAGCCCTCAGACGGCTGGAAACACCATATATTTT
CASSPQTAGNTIYF
>.|TRBV4-2|TRBJ1-4|TRBD1
TGTGCCAGCAGCCAAGAAGCCGGGACAGGGTTAGCAACTAATGAAAAACTGTTTTTT
CASSQEAGTGLATNEKLFF
>.|TRBV30|TRBJ1-5|.
TGTGCCTCTTCCGGGACGGAGTTCAATCAGCCCCAGCATTTT
CASSGTEFNQPQHF
>.|TRBV9|TRBJ1-4|.
TGTGCCAGCAGCGCGGGGGAGGGGTTTGATGAAAAACTGTTTTTT
CASSAGEGFDEKLFF
>.|TRBV28|TRBJ2-7|.
TGTGCCAGCAGGACGGCCTCTAGGGAGCAGTACTTC
CASRTASREQYF
>.|TRBV7-9|TRBJ2-1|.
TGTGCCAGCAGCCCGGGACCAGCAATAGTCAATGAGCAGTTCTTC
CASSPGPAIVNEQFF
>.|TRBV30|TRBJ2-3|TRBD1
TGTGCCTGGGGGACAGATCCGCAGTATTTT
CAWGTDPQYF
>few|TRBV27|TRBJ2-7|TRBD1
TGTGCCAGCAGTTTAGCAGGGGGCTACGAGCAGTACTTC
CASSLAGGYEQYF